The clone carrying this TCR beta chain was seen once. The data belong to a study of blood T cell repertoires in COVID-19. Study as a whole: T cells, B-cell-depleted T cells, or PBMCs provided the cDNA or gDNA that served as material.

In the original analysis: Counts of nucleated cells, estimated from reference gene primer amplification, were obtained. TCRdb's table, derived via immunoSEQ multiplex PCR, lists solely in-frame clones and lacks some. Clone size and the V and J calls come from that table; the DNA yielded D and trimming. The sample consists of some 300,000 clones, 80% to 90% of them appearing once. There are 11 residues in the CDR3. Germline V lookup: CDR1 SNHLY, CDR2 FYNNEI. V was shortened by 4 bases and J by 8 bases, with 8 bases between the two germline ends. This TCR was sampled from a woman between 45 and 60 years old with COVID-19, enrolled during active disease. The sequenced sample consisted of peripheral blood. The V and J genes are TRBV2 and TRBJ1-2; no clear D gene. Here the CDR3 DNA reads TGTGCCAGCAGTGTTTCAGCGGGCTACACCTTC. Translation gives CASSVSAGYTF.